This T cell receptor beta chain was recorded in a study of T cell responses to AZD1222 COVID-19 vaccine. Broader study findings: Without day 14 samples, only post-peak T cell repertoires were studied.

Measured with immunoSEQ multiplex PCR; TCRdb has only the in-frame clones, and not every one. The table includes about 120,000 clones, roughly 85% detected once. The CDR3 is 12 amino acids. Trimming took off 10 bases at V and 1 base at J, with 10 bases between the two ends. Germline V lookup: CDR1 MNHEY, CDR2 SVGAGI. In the case of this clone: Its antigen is as yet unknown.

This rearrangement joins TRBV6-5 to TRBJ1-1; D is perhaps TRBD1 (6 bases). Sequences were derived from peripheral blood, sampled on day 0 of AZD1222 vaccination. The origin of this receptor is an adult in good health. For the CDR3, the DNA is TGTGCCACCACACAGGGGAACACTGAAGCTTTCTTT. Translating gives CATTQGNTEAFF.